The 28 T cell receptor beta chains given below trace back to one sample, sequenced in a study of shared clonotypes between healthy human individuals. Measured with immunoSEQ multiplex PCR; TCRdb has only the in-frame clones, and not every one. Of hundreds of thousands of clones in the sample, around 77% were seen once. The specimen was PBMCs. The receptors stem from a woman between 40 and 55 years old in good health. Some clones in this sample may be carry-over from other donors' samples.

This chain uses TRBV7-9 with TRBJ1-4; perhaps TRBD1 as D (5 bases). Germline V gives CDR1 SEHNR, CDR2 FQNEAQ (reference sequence). This CDR3 has 14 residues. Trimming took 8 bases from V and 6 from J, leaving 16 bases between them. This chain's CDR3 is CASAMEGRDEKLFF. The CDR3 DNA reads TGTGCCAGCGCTATGGAGGGGCGTGATGAAAAACTGTTTTTT. Supplemented by reference TRBV7-9 and TRBJ1-4, the full variable domain reads DTGVSQNPRHKITKRGQNVTFRCDPISEHNRLYWYRQTLGQGPEFLTYFQNEAQLEKSRLLSDRFSAERPKGSFSTLEIQRTEQGDSAMYLCASAMEGRDEKLFFGSGTQLSVL.

The table lists this clone with many counts. Other DNA sequences of this sample code for an identical CDR3. The chain has TRBV5-6 and TRBJ1-1; maybe TRBD1 (5 bases). The CDR3 sequence is 15 residues long. V shed 0 bases and J shed 8 bases, with 17 bases lying between them. Germline assignment: CDR1 SGHDT and CDR2 YYEEEE. The CDR3 DNA follows: TGTGCCAGCAGCTTGGGACAACGACAGAGGCGGGAAGCTTTCTTT. This encodes CASSLGQRQRREAFF.

The chain employs TRBV28 and TRBJ2-7; TRBD1 matches 12 bases. Germline V lookup: CDR1 MDHEN, CDR2 SYDVKM. The CDR3 covers 16 residues. V shed 5 bases, J shed 3 bases, and the junction held 8 bases outside the gene matches. CDR3 sequence: CASSPPGQGAGYEQYF. The CDR3, as DNA: TGTGCCAGCAGTCCCCCGGGACAGGGGGCTGGCTACGAGCAGTACTTC.

The chain couples TRBV7-9 to TRBJ2-3; no clear D. Germline CDR1 reads SEHNR; CDR2 reads FQNEAQ (reference sequence). The CDR3 contains 13 residues. V lost 4 bases and J 3 bases, leaving 8 bases between the germline ends. CDR3 sequence: CASSWALTDTQYF. CDR3 nucleotides: TGTGCCAGCAGCTGGGCGCTAACAGATACGCAGTATTTT. Together with reference TRBV7-9 and TRBJ2-3, the CDR3 gives the full variable domain: DTGVSQNPRHKITKRGQNVTFRCDPISEHNRLYWYRQTLGQGPEFLTYFQNEAQLEKSRLLSDRFSAERPKGSFSTLEIQRTEQGDSAMYLCASSWALTDTQYFGPGTRLTVL.

The chain couples TRBV18 to TRBJ1-4; D is unresolved. The V end lost 4 bases, the J end lost 0 bases, and 18 bases lay between the germline ends. Germline assignment: CDR1 KGHSH and CDR2 LQKENI. The length of the CDR3 is 18 residues. CDR3 nucleotide sequence: TGTGCCAGCTCACTATATCGAGGTCAGCTAGCAACTAATGAAAAACTGTTTTTT. This sequence encodes CASSLYRGQLATNEKLFF.

The chain is built from TRBV30 and TRBJ1-1; perhaps TRBD1 as D (5 bases). CDR3 length equals 13 residues. The V and J ends lost 7 bases and 0 bases respectively, with 12 bases between them. Looked up from germline, CDR1 is GTSNPN and CDR2 is SVGIG (reference sequence). CDR3 in DNA: TGTGCCTCGCCGCGGGGGGTGAACACTGAAGCTTTCTTT. Amino acids: CASPRGVNTEAFF.

J is TRBJ2-1 and V is TRBV7-2; the D gene could be TRBD1 or TRBD2 (5 bases each). V lost 5 bases and J 5 bases, leaving 16 bases between the germline ends. This CDR3 spans 15 amino acids. CDR1 is SGHTA, CDR2 FQGNSA, per germline. CDR3 DNA: TGTGCCAGCAGCCCAGAACTAGGGGTTCACAATGAGCAGTTCTTC. It yields the protein CASSPELGVHNEQFF. Supplemented by reference TRBV7-2 and TRBJ2-1, the full variable domain reads GAGVSQSPSNKVTEKGKDVELRCDPISGHTALYWYRQSLGQGLEFLIYFQGNSAPDKSGLPSDRFSAERTGGSVSTLTIQRTQQEDSAVYLCASSPELGVHNEQFFGPGTRLTVL.

The rearrangement uses TRBV19 and TRBJ2-7; the D gene is possibly TRBD1 (5 bases). This CDR3 contains 14 residues. Trimming removed 1 base at V and 2 bases at J, with 9 bases between. Germline V CDR1 and CDR2: LNHDA, SQIVND (reference sequence). CDR3: CASSIAGLAYEQYF. The CDR3 bases are TGTGCCAGTAGTATAGCAGGGCTGGCCTACGAGCAGTACTTC.

The chain recombines TRBV7-9 with TRBJ1-1; D is uncertain. The CDR3 sequence is 16 residues long. CDR1 SEHNR and CDR2 FQNEAQ come from the germline V gene (reference sequence). V lost 1 base and J 3 bases, leaving 15 bases between the germline ends. The CDR3 protein is CASSLGLVGPHTEAFF. The CDR3 bases are TGTGCCAGCAGCTTAGGATTGGTTGGCCCACACACTGAAGCTTTCTTT.

Worth noting for this clone: This likely reflects a read error, since a far larger clone is one base away. The genes are TRBV30 and TRBJ1-1; D uncertain. CDR3 length equals 14 residues. Germline lookup yields CDR1 GTSNPN and CDR2 SVGIG (reference sequence). Trimming removed 0 bases at V and 3 bases at J, with 11 bases between. CDR3 nucleotide sequence: TGTGCCTGGAGTGTCGGACTCTGTGACACTGAAGCTTTCTTT. It yields the protein CAWSVGLCDTEAFF. The full variable domain, with the rest looked up from reference TRBV30 and TRBJ1-1, is SQTIHQWPATLVQPVGSPLSLECTVEGTSNPNLYWYRQAAGRGLQLLFYSVGIGQISSEVPQNLSASRPQDRQFILSSKKLLLSDSGFYLCAWSVGLCDTEAFFGQGTRLTVV.

In the case of this clone: A much bigger clone sits one base away, suggesting this may be a read error. The sample has other DNA sequences that encode this CDR3 too. The chain recombines TRBV5-1 with TRBJ2-1; 12 bases map to TRBD2. Germline V gene lookup returns CDR1 SGHRS and CDR2 YFSETQ. CDR3 length: 14 amino acids. Trimming removed 5 bases from V and 3 bases from J; junction bases left unmatched: 0. In nucleotides, the CDR3 is TGCGCCAGCAGGGGACTAGCGGGCTACAATGAGCAGTTCTTC. It is translated as CASRGLAGYNEQFF.

The CDR3 is CASSQPGQGWNEQFF. The CDR3 DNA reads TGTGCCAGCAGTCAACCGGGACAGGGATGGAATGAGCAGTTCTTC. The chain combines TRBV7-9 with TRBJ2-1, with TRBD1 matching over 9 bases. This CDR3 spans 15 amino acids. The J segment lost 7 bases and the V segment lost 6 bases, leaving 10 bases of the junction unmatched. Germline V CDR1 and CDR2: SEHNR, FQNEAQ (reference sequence).

This clone came up many times. The V call is TRBV5-5, the J call TRBJ1-2; TRBD1 might be the D (5 bases). The CDR3 loop spans 17 amino acids. CDR1 is SGHKS and CDR2 is YYEKEE in the germline V gene (reference sequence). Trimming stripped 2 bases from V and 2 bases from J, with 19 bases between. The CDR3: CASSFVYGTKGNYGYTF. As DNA, the CDR3 is TGTGCCAGCAGCTTCGTCTACGGGACCAAAGGGAACTATGGCTACACCTTC.

In this sample, this clone turned up a few times. The V gene is TRBV6-5, the J gene TRBJ2-7; possible D gene TRBD2, 5 bases. CDR1 is MNHEY, CDR2 SVGAGI, per germline. Trimming took 5 bases from V and 3 from J, leaving 8 bases between them. This CDR3 contains 12 residues. This CDR3 is CASSPRGYEQYF. CDR3 sequence (DNA): TGTGCCAGCAGTCCCCGGGGCTACGAGCAGTACTTC.

This chain uses TRBV28 with TRBJ2-1; 9 bases are shared with TRBD1. This CDR3 has 14 residues. Per the germline V gene, CDR1 is MDHEN and CDR2 is SYDVKM. Germline trimming cut 9 bases from V and 8 bases from J; bases unmatched to any gene: 11. CDR3 DNA: TGTGCCAGTTCTCCGGGACAGGGCCCCTATGAGCAGTTCTTC. It is translated as CASSPGQGPYEQFF.

This clone was counted a single time. This chain links TRBV30 with TRBJ1-2; D gene uncertain. CDR1 is GTSNPN, CDR2 SVGIG, per germline (reference sequence). The CDR3 totals 12 residues. V was cut by 1 base and J by 8 bases, with 11 bases left in between. CDR3 protein: CAWSAARGGYTF. Written as DNA, the CDR3 is TGTGCCTGGAGTGCCGCTAGAGGCGGCTACACCTTC.

The V gene is TRBV27, the J gene TRBJ2-6, with no clear D. In germline, CDR1 is MNHEY, CDR2 SMNVEV (reference sequence). The CDR3 consists of 16 residues. V shed 6 bases and J shed 2 bases, with 14 bases lying between them. The CDR3 coding sequence is TGTGCCAGCAGACCGGGTCGCTCTCCTGGGGCCAACGTCCTGACTTTC. It translates to CASRPGRSPGANVLTF.

This chain links TRBV7-3 with TRBJ1-1; unclear D gene. Germline V gene lookup returns CDR1 SGHTA and CDR2 FQGTGA. The CDR3 has 15 residues. V lost 5 bases, J lost 1 base, and 14 bases lay in between. The chain's CDR3 is CASSVNGIGNTEAFF. DNA for the CDR3: TGTGCCAGCAGCGTAAATGGGATCGGGAACACTGAAGCTTTCTTT.

Notes on this clone: Since a much larger clone is just one base distant, this may be a read error. Other nucleotide sequences from this sample produce the same CDR3. This sequence joins TRBV5-1 and TRBJ2-7, with D unresolved. Germline assignment: CDR1 SGHRS and CDR2 YFSETQ. V was cut by 0 bases and J by 4 bases, with 5 bases left in between. The CDR3 covers 12 residues. CDR3 residues: CASSLEGYEQYF. CDR3 nucleotides: TGCGCCAGCAGCTTGGAGGGTTACGAGCAGTACTTC.

The V gene is TRBV6-6, the J gene TRBJ1-3; D may be TRBD1 (6 bases). The CDR3 extends over 16 amino acids. Per germline, CDR1 MNHNY and CDR2 SVGAGI (reference sequence). V gave up 4 bases and J gave up 0 bases, with 13 bases separating them. The CDR3 protein is CASSSQTGYSGNTIYF. The CDR3 DNA sequence: TGTGCCAGCAGTTCTCAGACAGGCTACTCTGGAAACACCATATATTTT.

The chain combines TRBV7-3 with TRBJ2-2, with no clear D. Trimming pared 5 bases from V and 6 bases from J, leaving 7 bases between. This CDR3 comprises 12 residues. Looked up from germline, CDR1 is SGHTA and CDR2 is FQGTGA. The CDR3 is CASSRDSGELFF. DNA for the CDR3: TGTGCCAGCAGCCGCGATTCCGGGGAGCTGTTTTTT. Looking up the rest from reference TRBV7-3 and TRBJ2-2 gives the full variable domain: GAGVSQTPSNKVTEKGKYVELRCDPISGHTALYWYRQSLGQGPEFLIYFQGTGAADDSGLPNDRFFAVRPEGSVSTLKIQRTERGDSAVYLCASSRDSGELFFGEGSRLTVL.

The sample holds many counts of this clone. The V and J genes are TRBV9 and TRBJ2-4, with D possibly TRBD2 on 6 matching bases. Germline CDR1 is SGDLS and CDR2 is YYNGEE. The CDR3 runs 14 residues. The V end lost 2 bases, the J end lost 5 bases, and 11 bases lay between the germline ends. The CDR3 here is CASSVRGAENIQYF. CDR3 DNA sequence: TGTGCCAGCAGCGTGCGCGGGGCAGAAAACATTCAGTACTTC.

This chain connects TRBV19 to TRBJ1-1; D not certain. V lost 4 bases and J lost 2, with 14 bases in between. Germline V gene data show CDR1 as LNHDA and CDR2 as SQIVND (reference sequence). The CDR3 is made up of 15 amino acids. This chain's CDR3 is CASSKAPAGNTEAFF. CDR3 coding DNA: TGTGCCAGTAGTAAAGCCCCAGCCGGTAACACTGAAGCTTTCTTT.

Many counts were recorded for this clone. The rearrangement uses TRBV14 and TRBJ2-7; D perhaps matches TRBD1 (6 bases). Germline values: CDR1 SGHDN, CDR2 FVKESK. The CDR3 covers 12 residues. Trimming left V 0 bases short and J 9 bases short, with 9 bases between. The CDR3, as DNA: TGTGCCAGCAGCCAAGATGTGGGGGCGCAGTACTTC. Translation gives CASSQDVGAQYF.

This clone was counted a few times. V is TRBV4-2 and J is TRBJ1-1, with 10 nucleotides matching TRBD1. In germline, CDR1 is LGHNA, CDR2 YNFKEQ. With V trimmed by 1 base and J by 10 bases, 6 bases remained unmatched. The CDR3 runs to 14 residues. The CDR3 spells CASSQGQGARPAFF. CDR3 bases: TGTGCCAGCAGCCAAGGACAGGGGGCGAGGCCAGCTTTCTTT.

The chain employs TRBV29-1 and TRBJ1-4; D remains ambiguous. The CDR3 extends over 12 amino acids. Germline V gives CDR1 SQVTM, CDR2 ANQGSEA. The V end was cut by 6 bases, the J end by 5 bases, with 10 bases between. This chain's CDR3 is CSVRDGNEKLFF. The CDR3 nucleotides read TGCAGCGTCCGAGACGGGAATGAAAAACTGTTTTTT.

The rearrangement joins TRBV18 to TRBJ2-6; TRBD1 is a possible D gene (5 bases). V was cut by 2 bases and J by 2 bases, with 7 bases left in between. The CDR3 loop spans 15 amino acids. Germline CDR1 is KGHSH and CDR2 is LQKENI. For the CDR3, the DNA is TGTGCCAGCTCACCATCCAGGGCTGGGGCCAACGTCCTGACTTTC. This encodes CASSPSRAGANVLTF.

Details on this clone: Being one base from a much bigger clone, this may be a read error. V and J are TRBV27 and TRBJ2-2; perhaps TRBD2 as D (6 bases). The length of the CDR3 is 16 residues. The germline V gene has CDR1 MNHEY and CDR2 SMNVEV (reference sequence). The CDR3 nucleotides read TGTGCCAGCAGTTTAGGTAGCGACCCGAACACCGGGGGGCTGTTTTTT. Residues: CASSLGSDPNTGGLFF.